This T cell receptor (beta chain) appears in the sequencing data of a study of blood T cell repertoires in COVID-19. Whole-study context: COVID-19 samples, acute and convalescent, were from the United States, Italy and Spain. Sources were T cells, B-cell-depleted T cells, or PBMCs; the material itself was cDNA or gDNA.

Generated by immunoSEQ multiplex PCR, the TCRdb table keeps only in-frame clones and is missing some. This sample has 150,000 to 200,000 clones, with about 76% found just once. In germline, CDR1 is MDHEN, CDR2 SYDVKM. Trimming took 6 bases from V and 6 from J; bases not matched to a gene: 13. The CDR3 contains 15 residues. This rearrangement joins TRBV28 to TRBJ1-1, with TRBD1 identical over 7 bases. The material sequenced was peripheral blood. The source of this sequence is a woman between 45 and 60 years old with active or convalescent COVID-19. Here the CDR3 reads CASRGNTQGRAEAFF. CDR3 sequence (DNA): TGTGCCAGCAGGGGGAACACACAGGGGCGGGCTGAAGCTTTCTTT.